The 32 T cell receptor beta chains presented below share a single source sample, sequenced in a study of cytomegalovirus exposure and HLA in healthy donors. Primers included in the PCR were 60 Vbeta and 13 Jbeta primers. TCRdb's table, derived via immunoSEQ multiplex PCR, lists solely in-frame clones and lacks some. The data hold under 150,000 clones, with under 80% observed a single time. Sequencing used PBMCs. The receptors were gathered from a woman between 40 and 55 years old in good health and CMV-seropositive.

J is TRBJ2-7 and V is TRBV28; D remains unclear. Germline CDR1 is MDHEN and CDR2 is SYDVKM. The CDR3 length is 14 residues. Trimming took off 5 bases at V and 3 bases at J, with 14 bases between the two ends. The CDR3 bases are TGTGCCAGCAGTCCCGGTATCGGAGACTACGAGCAGTACTTC. Protein: CASSPGIGDYEQYF.

The table lists this clone with a few counts. The V gene is TRBV4-1, the J gene TRBJ2-3, with a tentative D call TRBD2 (5 bases). CDR1 is MGHRA, CDR2 YSYEKL, per germline. This CDR3 has 16 residues. Trimming left V 0 bases short and J 11 bases short, with 21 bases between. The CDR3 DNA follows: TGCGCCAGCAGCCAAGATAGGCGAGGCGGGTCCTCCCGGCAGTATTTT. Residues: CASSQDRRGGSSRQYF.

V usage is TRBV6-5 and J usage is TRBJ1-4, with D perhaps matching TRBD1 (5 bases). CDR1 is MNHEY, CDR2 SVGAGI, per germline. The CDR3 is 15 residues long. Trimming took 6 bases from V and 4 from J, leaving 15 bases between them. For the CDR3, the DNA is TGTGCCAGCAGGGCACGACAGCGGGGTAATGAAAAACTGTTTTTT. The encoded protein is CASRARQRGNEKLFF.

The V gene is TRBV15, the J gene TRBJ2-7; D possibly corresponds to TRBD2 (5 bases). V lost 1 base and J lost 1, with 11 bases in between. Germline V gene sequence: CDR1 LNHNV, CDR2 YYDKDF (reference sequence). The CDR3 covers 15 residues. CDR3 region: CATSRGSGESYEQYF. The CDR3 bases are TGTGCCACCAGCAGAGGAAGCGGAGAATCCTACGAGCAGTACTTC.

The chain links TRBV4-1 to TRBJ2-7, with TRBD1 matching over 7 bases. The J segment lost 2 bases and the V segment lost 0 bases, leaving 10 bases of the junction unmatched. CDR3 size: 17 residues. CDR1 MGHRA and CDR2 YSYEKL come from the germline V gene. CDR3 in amino acids: CASSQDPRTGGPYEQYF. The CDR3, as DNA: TGCGCCAGCAGCCAAGATCCTAGGACAGGTGGCCCCTACGAGCAGTACTTC.

The rearrangement joins TRBV18 to TRBJ2-7; tentative D call: TRBD2 (7 bases). Trimming removed 2 bases from V and 0 bases from J, with 14 bases in between. Germline V lookup: CDR1 KGHSH, CDR2 LQKENI. The CDR3 extends over 16 amino acids. The CDR3 region has the DNA TGTGCCAGCTCACCAGGGGGGGCGTACAGCTCCTACGAGCAGTACTTC. It specifies CASSPGGAYSSYEQYF.

The chain combines TRBV7-8 with TRBJ1-2; 9 nucleotides align to TRBD1. The germline V gene has CDR1 SGHVS and CDR2 FQNEAQ. Germline trimming cut 6 bases from V and 4 bases from J; bases unmatched to any gene: 9. The CDR3 covers 15 residues. The CDR3 nucleotides are TGTGCCAGCAGTTTCCGGGACAGGGCCTTCTATGGCTACACCTTC. It translates to CASSFRDRAFYGYTF.

This chain uses TRBV14 with TRBJ2-1; D is uncertain. The germline gives CDR1 SGHDN, CDR2 FVKESK. The CDR3 extends over 12 amino acids. The ends were cut back, 4 bases at V and 4 bases at J, with 5 bases in the middle. The CDR3 bases are TGTGCCAGCAGCCGTATGTACAATGAGCAGTTCTTC. Residues: CASSRMYNEQFF.

The rearrangement links TRBV2 to TRBJ1-1; tentatively, D is TRBD1 (6 bases). The germline CDR1 and CDR2 sequences are SNHLY and FYNNEI. The ends were cut back, 3 bases at V and 5 bases at J, with 16 bases in the middle. The CDR3 runs to 15 residues. The DNA of the CDR3 is TGTGCCAGCAGTGACAGGGGCGTCTTTAAGACTGAAGCTTTCTTT. Its translation: CASSDRGVFKTEAFF.

The chain is built from TRBV6-5 and TRBJ2-5, with D maybe TRBD1 (5 bases). V was shortened by 2 bases and J by 2 bases, with 12 bases between the two germline ends. CDR1 and CDR2 (germline): MNHEY, SVGAGI. The CDR3 loop spans 15 amino acids. The CDR3 region is CASSYGAARQETQYF. The CDR3 nucleotides are TGTGCCAGCAGTTACGGGGCGGCGAGACAAGAGACCCAGTACTTC.

In this sample, this clone turned up a few times. The chain carries TRBV9 and TRBJ2-1, with a tentative D call TRBD2 (5 bases). V shed 0 bases and J shed 5 bases, with 9 bases lying between them. The germline V gene has CDR1 SGDLS and CDR2 YYNGEE. The CDR3 loop spans 14 amino acids. Here the CDR3 reads CASSVEVSDNEQFF. For the CDR3, the DNA is TGTGCCAGCAGCGTAGAAGTTAGCGACAATGAGCAGTTCTTC.

The rearrangement uses TRBV7-2 and TRBJ2-1; D is unclear. V was clipped by 1 base and J by 10 bases, with 11 bases between them. Germline V gene sequence: CDR1 SGHTA, CDR2 FQGNSA. The CDR3 is 13 residues long. This CDR3 is CASSLEVSDEQFF. DNA for the CDR3: TGTGCCAGCAGCTTAGAAGTCAGCGACGAGCAGTTCTTC.

The chain links TRBV5-5 to TRBJ2-7; possible D gene TRBD1, 5 bases. Germline CDR1 SGHKS, CDR2 YYEKEE (reference sequence). The CDR3 consists of 12 residues. V shed 0 bases and J shed 13 bases, with 14 bases lying between them. DNA of the CDR3: TGTGCCAGCAGCTTGGTTACAGGTGCATTTTACTTC. It encodes CASSLVTGAFYF.

CDR3 protein: CASSPRLAGGTDTQYF. CDR3 nucleotide sequence: TGCGCCAGCAGCCCTCGACTAGCCGGGGGAACAGATACGCAGTATTTT. The rearrangement joins TRBV4-1 to TRBJ2-3, with 7 nucleotides matching TRBD2. Unmatched junction bases numbered 10, after V lost 4 bases and J lost 3 bases. The CDR3 totals 16 residues. The germline V gene has CDR1 MGHRA and CDR2 YSYEKL.

The rearrangement joins TRBV30 to TRBJ1-2; D call uncertain. Trimming took off 3 bases at V and 4 bases at J, with 12 bases between the two ends. Germline lookup yields CDR1 GTSNPN and CDR2 SVGIG (reference sequence). This CDR3 is built from 13 residues. CDR3 in amino acids: CAWSPSVSYGYTF. The CDR3, as DNA: TGTGCCTGGAGCCCCTCCGTGAGCTATGGCTACACCTTC. The full variable domain, completed using reference TRBV30 and TRBJ1-2, is SQTIHQWPATLVQPVGSPLSLECTVEGTSNPNLYWYRQAAGRGLQLLFYSVGIGQISSEVPQNLSASRPQDRQFILSSKKLLLSDSGFYLCAWSPSVSYGYTFGSGTRLTVV.

The J gene is TRBJ1-1, the V gene TRBV12-2. TRBV12-2 is shown as a pseudogene. The CDR3 consists of 15 residues. CDR3 in DNA: TGTGCAAGTCGCTCCTGGGGAGGGGCGAACACTGAAGCTTTCTTT. Residues: CASRSWGGANTEAFF.

The rearrangement joins TRBV30 to TRBJ1-5, with D unclear. The CDR3 consists of 13 residues. The V gene's germline CDR1 is GTSNPN and CDR2 SVGIG (reference sequence). Between the trimmed V and J ends, which lost 2 bases and 7 bases, there was a span of 12 bases. The CDR3 region is CAWSIGPGQPQHF. The DNA of the CDR3 is TGTGCCTGGAGTATCGGCCCGGGGCAGCCCCAGCATTTT.

This clone was observed once. The chain recombines TRBV11-2 with TRBJ1-1; D may be TRBD1 (6 bases). CDR3 size: 17 residues. Germline-derived CDR1 and CDR2 are SGHAT and FQNNGV. V lost 1 base to trimming and J lost 1 base, with 16 bases between them. The DNA for the CDR3 is TGTGCCAGCAGCTTAGGGGTCACAGGGAAATGGAACACTGAAGCTTTCTTT. Translation gives CASSLGVTGKWNTEAFF.

A few counts support this clone. The chain employs TRBV30 and TRBJ2-7; TRBD2 is a possible D gene (5 bases). This CDR3 spans 15 amino acids. V dropped 2 bases and J dropped 2 bases, with 16 bases sitting between them. Germline V lookup: CDR1 GTSNPN, CDR2 SVGIG (reference sequence). CDR3 protein: CAWSKGLAFTYEQYF. The CDR3 DNA reads as TGTGCCTGGAGTAAAGGACTGGCTTTTACCTACGAGCAGTACTTC.

The chain links TRBV5-1 to TRBJ1-3; maybe TRBD1 (6 bases). Germline CDR1 SGHRS, CDR2 YFSETQ. The CDR3 has 17 residues. Trimming took 4 bases from V and 0 from J, leaving 17 bases between them. The CDR3 DNA reads as TGCGCCAGCAGCGCGACAGGTAACCGCCGCTCTGGAAACACCATATATTTT. Translated: CASSATGNRRSGNTIYF.

This clone showed up just a few times. The same CDR3 can be traced to other DNA sequences in this sample. The J gene is TRBJ2-1, the V gene TRBV7-2; D ambiguous. Trimming removed 3 bases from V and 7 bases from J, with 4 bases in between. The CDR3 consists of 11 residues. From germline, CDR1 is SGHTA and CDR2 FQGNSA. The chain's CDR3 is CASSLLNEQFF. The CDR3 nucleotides are TGTGCCAGCAGCTTGCTAAATGAGCAGTTCTTC. The variable domain in full, with the rest retrieved from reference TRBV7-2 and TRBJ2-1, is GAGVSQSPSNKVTEKGKDVELRCDPISGHTALYWYRQSLGQGLEFLIYFQGNSAPDKSGLPSDRFSAERTGGSVSTLTIQRTQQEDSAVYLCASSLLNEQFFGPGTRLTVL.

V is TRBV2 and J is TRBJ2-1; 7 positions match TRBD1. Per the germline V gene, CDR1 is SNHLY and CDR2 is FYNNEI. The CDR3 is made up of 16 amino acids. V was clipped by 0 bases and J by 7 bases; unmatched bases: 9. The CDR3 nucleotides are TGTGCCAGCAGTGAAGCGAAAGGGGGCCGTCAGAATGAGCAGTTCTTC. Translation: CASSEAKGGRQNEQFF.

The chain joins TRBV10-1 to TRBJ2-7; 7 positions match TRBD1. With 2 bases clipped from V and 3 bases from J, the junction kept 4 bases outside the gene matches. CDR1 and CDR2 from the germline V gene are WNHNN and SYGVQD (reference sequence). The CDR3 has 14 amino acids. CDR3 sequence: CASSEDRVFYEQYF. The DNA of the CDR3 is TGCGCCAGCAGTGAGGACAGGGTATTCTACGAGCAGTACTTC.

The chain is built from TRBV18 and TRBJ2-7; TRBD1 matches at 10 bases. After removal of 4 bases from V and 2 bases from J, the junction contained 5 bases not matched to a gene. The germline V gene encodes CDR1 KGHSH and CDR2 LQKENI. The CDR3 is made up of 15 amino acids. CDR3 DNA: TGTGCCAGCTCACTAGCAGACAGGGGGCCCTACGAGCAGTACTTC. As protein: CASSLADRGPYEQYF.

The J gene is TRBJ2-5, the V gene TRBV30; D gene unclear. The V end was cut by 0 bases, the J end by 5 bases, with 10 bases between. The CDR3 sequence is 13 residues long. CDR1 is GTSNPN and CDR2 is SVGIG in the germline V gene (reference sequence). The chain's CDR3 is CAWSVLLRETQYF. For the CDR3, the DNA is TGTGCCTGGAGTGTACTACTAAGGGAGACCCAGTACTTC.

CDR3 region: CASTQVHSSYEQYF. For the CDR3, the DNA is TGTGCCAGCACTCAGGTGCACAGCTCCTACGAGCAGTACTTC. The J gene is TRBJ2-7, the V gene TRBV28, with no clear D. Germline values: CDR1 MDHEN, CDR2 SYDVKM. V was clipped by 7 bases and J by 0 bases, with 13 bases between them. The CDR3 spans 14 residues.

The chain employs TRBV27 and TRBJ1-4; TRBD1 aligns across 7 bases. Germline V gives CDR1 MNHEY, CDR2 SMNVEV (reference sequence). CDR3 size: 16 residues. The ends lost 3 bases at V and 5 bases at J; junction bases unmatched: 9. The CDR3 region is CASSFRQGAENEKLFF. In DNA, the CDR3 is TGTGCCAGCAGTTTTCGACAGGGAGCCGAAAATGAAAAACTGTTTTTT.

This chain connects TRBV2 to TRBJ2-4; 8 bases fit TRBD1. From germline, CDR1 is SNHLY and CDR2 FYNNEI. The CDR3 has 18 residues. The V gene end was trimmed by 6 bases and the J gene end by 15 bases; junction bases not matched to a gene: 28. For the CDR3, the DNA is TGTGCCAGCAGCCCAGGGGGCGAGCCTATGCCCCTAGATATCATTAGGTACTTC. As protein: CASSPGGEPMPLDIIRYF.

The gene calls are TRBV6-6 and TRBJ2-5; TRBD1 matches at 7 bases. The V gene's germline CDR1 is MNHNY and CDR2 SVGAGI (reference sequence). The length of the CDR3 is 13 residues. J lost 4 bases, V lost 6 bases, and 5 bases had no gene match. Written as DNA, the CDR3 is TGTGCCAGCAGATTCCGACAGGGAGAGACCCAGTACTTC. Translating it yields CASRFRQGETQYF.

This clone was found a few times. The gene calls are TRBV7-9 and TRBJ2-2; TRBD2 is a possible D gene (7 bases). This CDR3 has 14 residues. Trimming stripped 0 bases from V and 6 bases from J, with 8 bases between. From germline, CDR1 is SEHNR and CDR2 FQNEAQ (reference sequence). The CDR3: CASSLAGGPGELFF. The DNA of the CDR3 is TGTGCCAGCAGCTTAGCGGGGGGGCCCGGGGAGCTGTTTTTT.

The chain recombines TRBV5-1 with TRBJ2-7, with a tentative D call TRBD1 (6 bases). V lost 3 bases, J lost 3 bases, and 10 bases lay in between. CDR1 is SGHRS and CDR2 is YFSETQ in the germline V gene. This CDR3 is built from 13 residues. This chain's CDR3 is CASSSGQFYEQYF. CDR3 bases: TGCGCCAGCAGCTCAGGACAGTTCTACGAGCAGTACTTC.

This clone has a handful of counts. The rearrangement uses TRBV18 and TRBJ2-5; 8 bases agree with TRBD1. Germline V gene sequence: CDR1 KGHSH, CDR2 LQKENI. The junction had 11 bases not matched to a gene; V was cut back by 3 bases and J by 5 bases. The CDR3 spans 16 residues. Here the CDR3 DNA reads TGTGCCAGCTCACCTACAGGGGGTTACGGTATGGAGACCCAGTACTTC. Its protein is CASSPTGGYGMETQYF.